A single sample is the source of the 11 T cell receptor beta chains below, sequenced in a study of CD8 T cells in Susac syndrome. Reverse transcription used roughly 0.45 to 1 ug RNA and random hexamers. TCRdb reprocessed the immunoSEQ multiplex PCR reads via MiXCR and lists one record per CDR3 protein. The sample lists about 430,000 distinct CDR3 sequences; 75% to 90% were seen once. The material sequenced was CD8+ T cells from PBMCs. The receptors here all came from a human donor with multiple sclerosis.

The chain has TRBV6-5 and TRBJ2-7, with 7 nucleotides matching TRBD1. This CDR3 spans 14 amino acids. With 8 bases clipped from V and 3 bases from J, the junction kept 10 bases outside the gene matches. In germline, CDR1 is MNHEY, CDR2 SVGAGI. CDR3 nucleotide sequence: TGTGCCAGCGGGACGACAGGGTACGACTACGAGCAGTACTTC. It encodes CASGTTGYDYEQYF.

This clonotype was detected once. CDR3 amino acids: CASNDGEQFF. The CDR3 DNA sequence: TGTGCCAGCAACGATGGTGAGCAGTTCTTC. The V gene is TRBV6-1, the J gene TRBJ2-1; no firm D call. V lost 7 bases to trimming and J lost 9 bases, with 7 bases between them. CDR3 length: 10 amino acids. CDR1 MNHNS and CDR2 SASEGT come from the germline V gene.

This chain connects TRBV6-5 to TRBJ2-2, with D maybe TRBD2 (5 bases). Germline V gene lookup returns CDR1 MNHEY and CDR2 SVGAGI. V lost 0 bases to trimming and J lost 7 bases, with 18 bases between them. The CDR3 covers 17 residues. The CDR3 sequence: CASSYSVGRRLDGELFF. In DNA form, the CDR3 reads TGTGCCAGCAGTTACTCGGTCGGTAGGAGGCTGGACGGGGAGCTGTTTTTT.

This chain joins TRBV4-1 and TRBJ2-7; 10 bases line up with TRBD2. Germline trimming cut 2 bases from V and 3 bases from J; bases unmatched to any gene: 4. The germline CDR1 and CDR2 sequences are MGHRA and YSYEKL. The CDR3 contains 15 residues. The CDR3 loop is CASSQFTSGDYEQYF. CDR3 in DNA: TGCGCCAGCAGCCAATTTACTAGCGGGGACTACGAGCAGTACTTC.

CDR3 loop: CASSLGLAIYNEQFF. For the CDR3, the DNA is TGTGCCAGCAGCTTAGGGCTAGCGATCTACAATGAGCAGTTCTTC. The V gene is TRBV13, the J gene TRBJ2-1; weak D call: TRBD2 (6 bases). CDR1 and CDR2 (germline): PRHDT, FYEKMQ (reference sequence). The CDR3 length is 15 residues. V was clipped by 0 bases and J by 3 bases, with 9 bases between them.

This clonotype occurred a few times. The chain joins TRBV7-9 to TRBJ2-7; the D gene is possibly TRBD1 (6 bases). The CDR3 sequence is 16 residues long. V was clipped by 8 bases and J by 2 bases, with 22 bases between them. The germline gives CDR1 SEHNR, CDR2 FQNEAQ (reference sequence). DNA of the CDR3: TGTGCCAGCGACAACACGGTCGGACAGCCGCCCTACGAGCAGTACTTC. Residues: CASDNTVGQPPYEQYF.

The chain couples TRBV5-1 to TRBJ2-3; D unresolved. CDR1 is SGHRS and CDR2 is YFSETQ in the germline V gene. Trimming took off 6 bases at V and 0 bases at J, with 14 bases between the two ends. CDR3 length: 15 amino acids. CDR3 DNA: TGCGCCAGCACGTCTACCCTTACTAGCACAGATACGCAGTATTTT. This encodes CASTSTLTSTDTQYF.

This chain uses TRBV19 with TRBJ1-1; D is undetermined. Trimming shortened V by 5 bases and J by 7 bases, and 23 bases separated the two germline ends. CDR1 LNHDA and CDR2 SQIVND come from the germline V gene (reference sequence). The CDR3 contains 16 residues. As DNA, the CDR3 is TGTGCCAGTAGTTCCGTCATTTCCGTCGTAGGCCGTGAAGCTTTCTTT. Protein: CASSSVISVVGREAFF.

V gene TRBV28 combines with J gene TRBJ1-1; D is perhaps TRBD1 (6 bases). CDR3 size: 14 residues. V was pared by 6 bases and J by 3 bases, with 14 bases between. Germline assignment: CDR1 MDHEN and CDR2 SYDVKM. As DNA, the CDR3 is TGTGCCAGCAGCAACAGGGTTAAGGACACTGAAGCTTTCTTT. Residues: CASSNRVKDTEAFF.

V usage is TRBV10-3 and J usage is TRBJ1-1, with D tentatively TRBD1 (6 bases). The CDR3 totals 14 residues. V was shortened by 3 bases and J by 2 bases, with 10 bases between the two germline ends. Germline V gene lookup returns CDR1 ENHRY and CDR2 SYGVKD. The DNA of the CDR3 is TGTGCCATCAGTGAAACGGACAGAAACACTGAAGCTTTCTTT. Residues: CAISETDRNTEAFF.

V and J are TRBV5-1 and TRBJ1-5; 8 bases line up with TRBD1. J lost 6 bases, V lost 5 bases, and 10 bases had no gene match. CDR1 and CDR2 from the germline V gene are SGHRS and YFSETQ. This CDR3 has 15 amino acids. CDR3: CASSPGQGGGQPQHF. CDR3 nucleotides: TGCGCCAGCAGTCCCGGACAGGGAGGGGGTCAGCCCCAGCATTTT.